The entry that follows covers one TCR beta chain sequence. Its matching antigen is unknown. Method: immunoSEQ multiplex PCR; TCRdb's copy keeps in-frame clones and lacks some. The sample includes some 120,000 clones, around nine tenths seen only once; the top ten take around 11%. This entry is derived from a study of PD-1 blockade in mismatch repair-deficient tumors. General study findings and limits: Tumor-resident clones, often undetectable pretreatment in blood, expanded then contracted after pembrolizumab.

V was pared by 8 bases and J by 4 bases, with 8 bases between. The germline CDR1 and CDR2 sequences are MNHEY and SMNVEV (reference sequence). The CDR3 has 11 residues. TCRs were sequenced from a few patients responding to pembrolizumab. The specimen was peripheral blood, collected roughly 70 weeks after starting pembrolizumab. The receptor was derived from an adult with mismatch repair-deficient cancer. The rearrangement joins TRBV27 to TRBJ1-2, with unresolved D. CDR3 nucleotides: TGTGCCAGCGGGCGCAGCTATGGCTACACCTTC. Translated: CASGRSYGYTF.